The clone carrying this TCR beta chain was picked up a small number of times. Its cognate antigen is unknown. This specimen comes from a study of PD-1 blockade in classical Hodgkin lymphoma. Whole-study findings and limits: Exclusion applied to patients who initiated nivolumab less than 1 year following ASCT. With CD4+ cells, TCR diversity rose significantly by C4D1, but not with CD8+ cells. The authors have not defined what causes the repertoire differences, possibly disease activity or prior therapy.

Clones were sequenced by immunoSEQ multiplex PCR, and TCRdb holds only the in-frame ones, with some missing. The sample records more than 85,000 clones, approximately 89% being singletons. Between the trimmed V and J ends, which lost 4 bases and 1 base, there was a span of 14 bases. Germline V gives CDR1 SGHNT, CDR2 YYREEE (reference sequence). This CDR3 comprises 15 residues. Time point denoted: cycle 4 day 1 (C4D1), after about 6 weeks of nivolumab. All patients experienced relapse after autologous stem cell transplantation, and brentuximab vedotin exposure was variable. V gene TRBV5-4 combines with J gene TRBJ1-1; the D is unclear. The sequences come from peripheral blood mononuclear cells (PBMCs), collected before the fourth cycle of nivolumab. The receptor comes from a human donor with classical Hodgkin lymphoma. The CDR3 protein is CASSPSGRSNTEAFF. The DNA for the CDR3 is TGTGCCAGCAGCCCGAGTGGACGGTCGAACACTGAAGCTTTCTTT.